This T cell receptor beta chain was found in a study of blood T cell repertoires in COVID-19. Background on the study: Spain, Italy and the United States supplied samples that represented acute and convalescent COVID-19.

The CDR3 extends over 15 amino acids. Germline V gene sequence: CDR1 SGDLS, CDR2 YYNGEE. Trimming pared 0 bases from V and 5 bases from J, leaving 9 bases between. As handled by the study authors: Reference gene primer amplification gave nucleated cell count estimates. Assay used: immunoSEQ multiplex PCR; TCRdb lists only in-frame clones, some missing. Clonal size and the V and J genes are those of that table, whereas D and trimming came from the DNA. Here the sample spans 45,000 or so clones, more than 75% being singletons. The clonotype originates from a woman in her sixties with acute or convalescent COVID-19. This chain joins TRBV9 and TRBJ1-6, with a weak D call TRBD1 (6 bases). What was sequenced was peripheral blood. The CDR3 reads CASSVDGQNNSPLHF. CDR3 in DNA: TGTGCCAGCAGCGTAGATGGACAGAATAATTCACCCCTCCACTTT.